These T cell receptor beta chains were read from a single sample in a study of T cells in Graves' hyperthyroidism and ophthalmopathy. TCRdb independently ran MiXCR on the multiplex PCR reads; one entry per CDR3 protein. The sample has 350,000 to 400,000 distinct CDR3 sequences; 19% are singletons. Sample: blood. These receptors were taken from a woman under 30 with Graves' hyperthyroidism. CDR3s include the opening cysteine and the closing phenylalanine or tryptophan. Fields, in order: D gene, J gene, clone size, V gene, CDR3 DNA, CDR3 protein. The D gene is left open where the match is weak. Where a row states a size, it is once, few, many or the class of an expanded clone; other rows omit it.

NA TRBJ1-2 many TRBV12-3/TRBV12-4 TGTGCCAGCAGTTTTCGCCCCCTCGGACAGCAGAGGTATGGCTACACCTTC CASSFRPLGQQRYGYTF
TRBD1 TRBJ2-7 many TRBV12-3/TRBV12-4 TGTGCCAGCAGTCTCCGACAGGGCTCCTACGAGCAGTACTTC CASSLRQGSYEQYF
NA TRBJ1-5 many TRBV28 TGTGCCAGCAGTCCCCTGGGTAGAAATCAGCCCCAGCATTTT CASSPLGRNQPQHF
NA TRBJ1-1 many TRBV27 TGTGCCAGCATAAAGAGGGGGGCCCCCTCGAACACTGAAGCTTTCTTT CASIKRGAPSNTEAFF
NA TRBJ2-3 few TRBV11-1 TGTGCCAGCAGCACCGGACCGAACCCTAGCACAGATACGCAGTATTTT CASSTGPNPSTDTQYF
NA TRBJ2-4 NA TRBV28 TGTGCCAGCAGTCAAGGGTCGCTTACCAAAAACATTCAGTACTTC CASSQGSLTKNIQYF
NA TRBJ1-1 many TRBV3-1 TGTGCCAGCAGCCAGGAACCCCCGCAGACTTTT CASSQEPPQTF
NA TRBJ2-7 many TRBV29-1 TGCAGCGCAGTTGGAGGGGGCTCCTACGAGCAGTACTTC CSAVGGGSYEQYF
NA TRBJ1-2 many TRBV11-2 TGTGCCAGCAGCGTAACGACAGCGGAGTATGGCTACACCTTC CASSVTTAEYGYTF
TRBD1 TRBJ1-1 many TRBV6-1 TGTGCCAGCAGCGTTACAGGGGGGAACACTGAAGCTTTCTTT CASSVTGGNTEAFF
NA TRBJ1-5 NA TRBV12-3/TRBV12-4 TGTGCCAGCAGTTTCGGGGAGCCCCAGCATTTT CASSFGEPQHF
NA TRBJ1-5 NA TRBV2 TGTGCCAGCATGGTGGACAGCAATCAGCCCCAGCATTTT CASMVDSNQPQHF
TRBD1 TRBJ2-7 many TRBV5-1 TGCGCCAGCAGCTTGGCGGGACAGGGAGCGTACGAGCAGTACTTC CASSLAGQGAYEQYF
NA TRBJ2-5 few TRBV3-1 TGTGCCAGCAGCCAAGATTTTTTTGCGGGTCGGGAGACCCAGTACTTC CASSQDFFAGRETQYF
NA TRBJ1-2 NA TRBV6-2/TRBV6-3 TGTGCCAGCAGAATGACGGGACGGAGCAATGGCTACACCTTC CASRMTGRSNGYTF
NA TRBJ1-5 many TRBV19 TGTGCCAGTAGCCTACGAGGCAGCTCCCGTTCGCGTGGCAATCAGCCCCAGCATTTT CASSLRGSSRSRGNQPQHF
NA TRBJ2-2 many TRBV6-2/TRBV6-3 TGTGCCAGCAGTTACCCGGATCACACCGGGGAGCTGTTTTTT CASSYPDHTGELFF
NA TRBJ2-5 NA TRBV27 TGTGCCAGCAGTTGGGGATACCAAGAGACCCAGTGCTTC CASSWGYQETQCF
NA TRBJ2-2 few TRBV7-8 TGTGCCAGCAGCTTAGCACCTTTGTCGTTCACCGGGGAGCTGTTTTTT CASSLAPLSFTGELFF
NA TRBJ1-2 many TRBV6-1 TGTGCCAGCAGTGATTCGGGGAGGTACACCTTC CASSDSGRYTF
TRBD2 TRBJ2-7 many TRBV10-1 TGCGCCAGCAGTGCTTCGCTAGCGGGCTACGAGCAGTACTTC CASSASLAGYEQYF
NA TRBJ2-5 many TRBV19 TGTGCCAGTAGTATAGTTTACCAAGAGACCCAGTACTTC CASSIVYQETQYF
NA TRBJ2-7 many TRBV28 TGTGCCAGCAGTGCAAGAATCTACGAGCAGTACTTC CASSARIYEQYF
NA TRBJ2-2 NA TRBV28 TGTGCCAGCAGTTTCGTAGTAGTTCGCGGGGAGCTGTTTTTT CASSFVVVRGELFF
NA TRBJ1-1 many TRBV7-8 TGTGCCAGCAGCGTAGGGGTGGACACTGAAGCTTTCTTT CASSVGVDTEAFF
TRBD1 TRBJ2-7 many TRBV6-1 TGTGCCAGCGGCAGGGGGCTTACCTACCTGGCTGGCGAGCAGTACTTC CASGRGLTYLAGEQYF
NA TRBJ1-1 many TRBV9 TGTGCCAGCAGCGTAGAGGGAGGAGGGAACACTGAAGCTTTCTTT CASSVEGGGNTEAFF
NA TRBJ1-5 NA TRBV12-3/TRBV12-4 TGTGCCAGCAGCTTGACAGGCATCCGTAGCAATCAGCCCCAGCATTTT CASSLTGIRSNQPQHF
NA TRBJ1-2 NA TRBV18 TGTGCCAGCTCACCATCGGGGATGGGCTACACCTTC CASSPSGMGYTF
NA TRBJ2-3 many TRBV6-5 TGTGCCAGCGTTGGGCCCCTAAGCACAGATACGCAGTATTTT CASVGPLSTDTQYF
NA TRBJ1-1 many TRBV5-6 TGTGCCAGCAGCCGACAGTCCCCTAGGGCTGAAGCTTTCTTT CASSRQSPRAEAFF
NA TRBJ1-5 NA TRBV20-1 TGCAGTGCTAGAGATCGTAGGGGGGGAACGAGCAATCAGCCCCAGCATTTT CSARDRRGGTSNQPQHF
TRBD1 TRBJ2-2 many TRBV24-1 TGTGCCACCAGTGGCCGTAACCGGGACAGGGACGGGCTGTTTTTT CATSGRNRDRDGLFF
TRBD1 TRBJ1-2 many TRBV28 TGTGCCAGCCAGGCCCTTGGGACAGAGTATTTCGGCTACACCTTC CASQALGTEYFGYTF
NA TRBJ1-1 many TRBV7-3 TGTGCCAGCAGCATTACAGTTAACACTGAAGCTTTCTTT CASSITVNTEAFF
TRBD1 TRBJ2-2 many TRBV20-1 TGCAGTGCGCCGGACAGGCAAGAGAACACCGGGGAGCTGTTTTTT CSAPDRQENTGELFF
NA TRBJ1-1 few TRBV7-2 TGTGCCAGCAGCCTGGACACGGTTGAAGCTTTCTTT CASSLDTVEAFF
TRBD2 TRBJ2-7 NA TRBV6-2/TRBV6-3 TGTGCCAGCAGTACCGGGACTAGGCGGTACGAGCAGTACTTC CASSTGTRRYEQYF
TRBD2 TRBJ2-7 many TRBV27 TGTGCCAGCAGTTCAGCGGGGGCGGACGAGCAGTACTTC CASSSAGADEQYF
NA TRBJ1-3 many TRBV10-3 TGTGCCATCAGCCCCACAGCGTCGGACTCTGGAAACACCATATATTTT CAISPTASDSGNTIYF
NA TRBJ1-3 many TRBV5-4 TGTGCCAGCAGCTTGGGGGGGGTCGGGGACCAGTCTGGAAACACCATATATTTT CASSLGGVGDQSGNTIYF
NA TRBJ1-2 many TRBV30 TGTGCCTGGTCGGAAGACGGACGGCGTGGCTACACCTTC CAWSEDGRRGYTF
TRBD1 TRBJ1-2 NA TRBV7-3 TGTGCCAGCAGCCCCGGACAGGCCCCTAAGGAATTCTTC CASSPGQAPKEFF
TRBD2 TRBJ2-7 many TRBV7-6 TGTGCCAGCAGCTTAGGGGGAACTAGCGGAACCTACGAGCAGTACTTC CASSLGGTSGTYEQYF
NA TRBJ1-5 many TRBV7-8 TGTGCCAGCAGCTTGTGGGCCCTTGGACAGCGAAGCAATCAGCCCCAGCATTTT CASSLWALGQRSNQPQHF
TRBD2 TRBJ2-5 NA TRBV4-2 TGTGCCAGCAGCCAAGATGCGGGGGGCCCGCCGGGGGCCCAGTACTTC CASSQDAGGPPGAQYF
NA TRBJ1-5 many TRBV6-4 TGTGCCAGCAGTGACTCGATGGGTAGCAATCAGCCCCAGCATTTT CASSDSMGSNQPQHF
NA TRBJ1-2 many TRBV5-1 TGCGCCAGCAGCGTCGGACTGAAGTATGGCTACACCTTC CASSVGLKYGYTF
NA TRBJ1-3 many TRBV6-1 TGTGCCAGCAAGAGGCTTAGCTCTGGAAACACCATATATTTT CASKRLSSGNTIYF